This record concerns one T cell receptor beta chain sequence. The antigen is undetermined. The sample belongs to a study of T cell responses to AZD1222 COVID-19 vaccine. Study-level findings and limits: Spike-specific TCR repertoires showed rising breadth and depth after two AZD1222 doses. Repertoires in all cases were sampled only once the peak T cell response had passed. The number of AZD1222 recipients seropositive at baseline was only 5 to 7. Among the donors, most were white British and more were female, and clonal diversity was possibly underestimated.

V was trimmed by 0 bases and J by 6 bases, leaving 21 bases between them. This CDR3 contains 17 residues. Per the germline V gene, CDR1 is SGHRS and CDR2 is YFSETQ. Only in-frame clones appear in the TCRdb table, and some are missing; sequencing was by immunoSEQ multiplex PCR. In the table there are 150,000 to 200,000 clones, 87% of which are singletons. The chain combines TRBV5-1 with TRBJ1-2, with D possibly being TRBD1 (6 bases). This material consisted of peripheral blood, taken on day 0 of MenACWY control vaccination. This clonotype originated in an adult in good health. The CDR3 DNA follows: TGCGCCAGCAGCTTGGTGGGGGGGCCGGGGTCAATGAATGGCTACACCTTC. Translated, it gives CASSLVGGPGSMNGYTF.